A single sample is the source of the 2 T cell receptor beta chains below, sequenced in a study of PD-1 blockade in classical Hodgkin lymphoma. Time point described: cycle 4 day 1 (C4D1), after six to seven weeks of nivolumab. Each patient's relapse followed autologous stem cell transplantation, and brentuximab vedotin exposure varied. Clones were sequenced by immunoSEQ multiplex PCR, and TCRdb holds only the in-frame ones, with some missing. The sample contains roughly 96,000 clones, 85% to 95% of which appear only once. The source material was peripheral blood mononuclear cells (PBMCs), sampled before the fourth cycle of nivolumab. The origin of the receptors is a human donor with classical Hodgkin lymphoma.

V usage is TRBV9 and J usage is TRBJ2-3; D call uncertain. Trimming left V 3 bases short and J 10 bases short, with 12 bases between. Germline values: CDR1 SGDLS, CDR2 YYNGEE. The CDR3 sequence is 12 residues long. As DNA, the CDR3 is TGTGCCAGCAGCGGACCCCTCAATCCGCAGTATTTT. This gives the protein CASSGPLNPQYF.

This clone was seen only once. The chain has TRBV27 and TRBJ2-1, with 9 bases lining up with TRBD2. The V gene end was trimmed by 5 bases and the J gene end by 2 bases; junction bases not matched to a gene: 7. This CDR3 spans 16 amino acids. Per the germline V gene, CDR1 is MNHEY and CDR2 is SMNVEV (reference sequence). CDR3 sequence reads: CASSPMASGAYNEQFF. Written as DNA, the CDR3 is TGTGCCAGCAGTCCAATGGCTAGCGGGGCCTACAATGAGCAGTTCTTC.